Listed here is a single TCR beta chain. Its antigen is currently unknown. TCRdb used MiXCR to reprocess the 5' RACE reads, holding one entry per CDR3 protein. The sample lists about 350,000 distinct CDR3 sequences; roughly an eighth were seen once. The V end lost 5 bases, the J end lost 7 bases, and 18 bases lay between the germline ends. Germline lookup yields CDR1 MNHEY and CDR2 SMNVEV (reference sequence). CDR3 length: 16 residues. This record belongs to a study of T-cell memory formation after mild COVID-19. On the study more broadly: Clusters of TCRs were largely donor specific. Study outcomes and limitations: Contracting clones localized mainly to CM and EM when CD4+ and mainly to EMRA when CD8+. Researchers found some responding clones in pre-infection memory, a sign that cross-reactive memory joined.

The origin of this receptor is a man younger than 30 who had mild COVID-19 (a few samples of this study predate the infection). Cell type and time point are not known. This chain connects TRBV27 to TRBJ1-6; D is possibly TRBD1 (5 bases). Sequencing was done on a sample of PBMCs or a T cell subset sorted from them (not recorded which). The CDR3 is CASSPPRRGLNSPLHF. CDR3 DNA: TGTGCCAGCAGTCCCCCACGGAGGGGCCTAAATTCACCCCTCCACTTT.